These 7 T cell receptor beta chains came from one sample sequenced in a study of brain metastases from non-small cell lung cancer. Sequencing was performed with immunoSEQ multiplex PCR; in TCRdb, only in-frame clones are kept and a portion is missing. The sample includes approximately 3,900 clones, 90% of them seen just once. Sequencing used primary lung tumor tissue. These receptors came from a donor over 35 with non-small cell lung cancer.

The chain is built from TRBV19 and TRBJ1-6; the D gene is possibly TRBD1 (5 bases). V gave up 5 bases and J gave up 8 bases, with 10 bases separating them. The CDR3 consists of 13 residues. Germline V gives CDR1 LNHDA, CDR2 SQIVND (reference sequence). The CDR3 region has the DNA TGTGCCAGTAGTTGGGGCAGGGATTCACCCCTCCACTTT. Residues: CASSWGRDSPLHF.

This clone came up once. The chain uses TRBV19 and TRBJ2-5; 7 nucleotides match TRBD1. Germline values: CDR1 LNHDA, CDR2 SQIVND (reference sequence). The CDR3 has 15 residues. V lost 5 bases to trimming and J lost 2 bases; unmatched junction nucleotides: 8. CDR3 loop: CASSDRAGRQETQYF. CDR3 nucleotides: TGTGCCAGTAGTGACAGGGCAGGACGGCAAGAGACCCAGTACTTC. The whole variable domain, filled in from reference TRBV19 and TRBJ2-5, reads DGGITQSPKYLFRKEGQNVTLSCEQNLNHDAMYWYRQDPGQGLRLIYYSQIVNDFQKGDIAEGYSVSREKKESFPLTVTSAQKNPTAFYLCASSDRAGRQETQYFGPGTRLLVL.

The J gene is TRBJ2-5, the V gene TRBV2, with TRBD1 identical over 8 bases. J was trimmed by 5 bases and V by 1 base; bases with no gene match: 12. Germline CDR1 and CDR2: SNHLY and FYNNEI. This CDR3 has 17 amino acids. DNA of the CDR3: TGTGCCAGCAGTGAAGAACGTCTTTCAACAGGGGGGGAGACCCAGTACTTC. The encoded protein is CASSEERLSTGGETQYF. Full variable domain (rest looked up from reference TRBV2 and TRBJ2-5): EPEVTQTPSHQVTQMGQEVILRCVPISNHLYFYWYRQILGQKVEFLVSFYNNEISEKSEIFDDQFSVERPDGSNFTLKIRSTKLEDSAMYFCASSEERLSTGGETQYFGPGTRLLVL.

J is TRBJ1-2 and V is TRBV29-1, with no clear D. The germline V gene encodes CDR1 SQVTM and CDR2 ANQGSEA. V was trimmed by 3 bases and J by 1 base, leaving 6 bases between them. This CDR3 has 12 residues. The CDR3 DNA sequence: TGCAGCGTTGAGGCCAGTAACTATGGCTACACCTTC. It codes for CSVEASNYGYTF.

This chain connects TRBV7-8 to TRBJ1-1, with D uncertain. Germline loops: CDR1 SGHVS, CDR2 FQNEAQ. Trimming pared 1 base from V and 10 bases from J, leaving 10 bases between. CDR3 length equals 12 residues. CDR3 loop: CASSLVSRGAFF. DNA of the CDR3: TGTGCCAGCAGCTTAGTATCCCGGGGAGCTTTCTTT.

CDR3 region: CASSVRQGTEAKNIQYF. CDR3 sequence (DNA): TGTGCCAGCAGCGTTCGACAGGGGACAGAGGCCAAAAACATTCAGTACTTC. This rearrangement joins TRBV11-3 to TRBJ2-4; 8 bases are shared with TRBD1. Germline values: CDR1 SGHNT, CDR2 YENEEA. J was trimmed by 1 base and V by 5 bases; bases with no gene match: 10. This CDR3 is built from 17 residues.

This chain's CDR3 is CASSSEGKNIQYF. CDR3 DNA: TGCGCCAGCAGCTCGGAAGGCAAAAACATTCAGTACTTC. The chain recombines TRBV5-1 with TRBJ2-4; D is unclear. Germline CDR1 is SGHRS and CDR2 is YFSETQ. This CDR3 is built from 13 residues. With 3 bases removed from V and 3 bases from J, the gap between germline ends came to 7 bases.